This T cell receptor (beta chain) was recorded in a study of a mutant IDH1 vaccine in newly diagnosed glioma. Across the whole study: Treated individuals were roughly 62% male and roughly 40% female, averaging 40.4 years of age. Receipt of radiotherapy, temozolomide, or both preceded the study, and most received both. Findings of the study overall: Among patients, around 93% showed immune responses induced by the vaccine.

Of note for this clone: Its antigen remains unidentified.

This CDR3 contains 15 residues. From germline, CDR1 is LGHNA and CDR2 YSLEER. Trimming removed 0 bases at V and 1 base at J, with 9 bases between. Time point reported: baseline, week 1 (first vaccination visit). As for treatment: pre-vaccination baseline after standard-of-care therapy. Donors' newly diagnosed IDH1-mutant WHO grade 3 or 4 astrocytomas lacked nuclear ATRX. Clones were read by immunoSEQ multiplex PCR, and TCRdb kept only the in-frame ones, dropping some. Of 60,000 to 75,000 clones listed, about four fifths are singletons. Sequences were derived from PBMCs, sampled from a glioma patient treated with radiotherapy, temozolomide or both. This receptor was taken from a man over 45 with glioma. This chain connects TRBV4-3 to TRBJ1-1; weak D call: TRBD1 (5 bases). In DNA form, the CDR3 reads TGCGCCAGCAGCCAAGAAGGGACGGGGAACACTGAAGCTTTCTTT. Amino acids: CASSQEGTGNTEAFF.